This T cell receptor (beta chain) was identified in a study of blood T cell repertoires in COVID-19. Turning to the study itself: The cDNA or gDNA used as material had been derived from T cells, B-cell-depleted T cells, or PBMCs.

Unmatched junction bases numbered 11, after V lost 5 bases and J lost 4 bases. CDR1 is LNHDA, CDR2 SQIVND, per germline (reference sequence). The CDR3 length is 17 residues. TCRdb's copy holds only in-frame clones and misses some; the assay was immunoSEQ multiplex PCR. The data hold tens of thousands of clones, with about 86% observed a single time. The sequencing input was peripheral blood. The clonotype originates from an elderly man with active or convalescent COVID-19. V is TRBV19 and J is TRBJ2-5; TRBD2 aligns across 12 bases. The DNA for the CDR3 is TGTGCCAGTAGTTTGGGGAGACTAGCGGGAGTAATAGAGACCCAGTACTTC. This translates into CASSLGRLAGVIETQYF.